The clone carrying this TCR beta chain has just a few counts. Its antigen is still unknown. One entry per CDR3 protein results from TCRdb running MiXCR on the reads. This table has about 600,000 distinct CDR3 sequences, less than 25% appearing once. This entry is derived from a study of T cell repertoires in cytomegalovirus infection. Trimming took off 5 bases at V and 4 bases at J, with 15 bases between the two ends. Germline V gene data show CDR1 as SGHVS and CDR2 as FNYEAQ. This CDR3 contains 15 residues. Study-level points and caveats: CMV-specific TCR beta clonotypes restricted by HLA-C were the ones dominating the ex vivo response. Individuals carrying CMV plus the relevant HLA were identified by cumulative frequency of public TCR beta families.

This sequence joins TRBV7-6 and TRBJ1-5; no definite D call. Material: CD8+ T cells from PBMCs. This TCR was sampled from a human donor in good health (CMV status not recorded). Some clones in this sample may be carry-over from other donors' samples. CDR3 loop: CASSLEPGFNQPQHF. CDR3 nucleotides: TGTGCCAGCAGCCTAGAGCCGGGATTTAATCAGCCCCAGCATTTT.